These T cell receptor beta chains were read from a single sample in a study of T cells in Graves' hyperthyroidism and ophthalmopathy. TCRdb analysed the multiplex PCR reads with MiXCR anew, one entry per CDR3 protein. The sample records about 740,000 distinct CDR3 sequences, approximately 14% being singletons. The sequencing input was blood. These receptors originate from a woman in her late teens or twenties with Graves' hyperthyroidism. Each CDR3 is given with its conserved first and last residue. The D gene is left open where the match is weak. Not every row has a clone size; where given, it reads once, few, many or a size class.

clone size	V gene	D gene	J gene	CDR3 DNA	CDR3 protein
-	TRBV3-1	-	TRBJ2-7	TGTGCCAGCAGCCAAAACCGCGGGGCGCAGTACTTC	CASSQNRGAQYF
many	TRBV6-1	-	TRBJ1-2	TGTGCCAGCAGCCCCGGGTCCGCTGCCTATGGCTACACCTTC	CASSPGSAAYGYTF
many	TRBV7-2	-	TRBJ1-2	TGTGCCAGCAGCTTAGCGAGTCAGAACTATGGCTACACCTTC	CASSLASQNYGYTF
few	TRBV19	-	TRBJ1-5	TGTGCCAGTAGTATAGGGGATCAGCCCCAGCATTTT	CASSIGDQPQHF
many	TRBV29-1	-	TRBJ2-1	TGCAGCGTTGCCCCGAATAGCAATGTGAATGAGCAGTTCTTC	CSVAPNSNVNEQFF
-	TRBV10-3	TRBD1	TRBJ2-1	TGTGCCATCGGAACCTGGACAGGCCCAATCCTCTACAATGAGCAGTTCTTC	CAIGTWTGPILYNEQFF
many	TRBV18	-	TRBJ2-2	TGTGCCAGCTCACCAGCGGACCCCGGGCCCGGGGAGCTGTTTTTT	CASSPADPGPGELFF
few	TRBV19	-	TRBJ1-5	TGTGCCAGTAGTATAGGGGGAAGGGGACCCAATCAGCCCCAGCATTTT	CASSIGGRGPNQPQHF
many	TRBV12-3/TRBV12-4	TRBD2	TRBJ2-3	TGTGCCAGCAGCAACCTAGCGGGAACGCAGTATTTT	CASSNLAGTQYF
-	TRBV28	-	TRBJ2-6	TGTGCCACCTTCGGGGGGACAGACTCTGGGGCCAACGTCCTGACTTTC	CATFGGTDSGANVLTF
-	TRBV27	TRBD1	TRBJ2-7	TGTGCCAGCAGTGCCCGGGTCCAGGGGGCCTACGAGCAGTACTTC	CASSARVQGAYEQYF